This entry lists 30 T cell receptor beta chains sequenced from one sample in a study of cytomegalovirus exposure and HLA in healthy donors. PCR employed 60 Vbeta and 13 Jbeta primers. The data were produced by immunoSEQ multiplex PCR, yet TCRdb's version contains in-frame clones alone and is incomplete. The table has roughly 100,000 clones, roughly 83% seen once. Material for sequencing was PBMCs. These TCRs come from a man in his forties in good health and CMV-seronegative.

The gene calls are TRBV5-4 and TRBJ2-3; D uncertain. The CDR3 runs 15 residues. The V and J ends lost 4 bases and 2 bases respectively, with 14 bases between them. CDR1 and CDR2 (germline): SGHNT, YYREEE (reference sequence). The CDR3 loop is CASSPSIVTTDTQYF. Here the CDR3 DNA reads TGTGCCAGCAGCCCGAGTATAGTTACCACAGATACGCAGTATTTT.

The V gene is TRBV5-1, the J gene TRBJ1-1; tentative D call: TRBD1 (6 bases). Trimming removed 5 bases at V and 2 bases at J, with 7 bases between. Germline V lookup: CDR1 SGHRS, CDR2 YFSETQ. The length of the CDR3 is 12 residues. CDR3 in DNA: TGCGCCAGCAGGGACAGTAACACTGAAGCTTTCTTT. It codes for CASRDSNTEAFF.

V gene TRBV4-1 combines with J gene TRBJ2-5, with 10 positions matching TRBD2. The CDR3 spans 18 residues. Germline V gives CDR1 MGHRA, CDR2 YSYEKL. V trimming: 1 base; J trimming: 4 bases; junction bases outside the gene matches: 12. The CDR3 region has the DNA TGCGCCAGCAGCCAAGGTGCGCTAGACAGCGGGGGGGCAGAGACCCAGTACTTC. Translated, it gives CASSQGALDSGGAETQYF.

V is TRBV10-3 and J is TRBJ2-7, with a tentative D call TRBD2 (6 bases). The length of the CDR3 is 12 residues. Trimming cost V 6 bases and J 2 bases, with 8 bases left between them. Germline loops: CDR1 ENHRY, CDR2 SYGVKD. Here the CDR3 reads CAIRGLPYEQYF. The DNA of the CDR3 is TGTGCCATCAGGGGACTGCCCTACGAGCAGTACTTC.

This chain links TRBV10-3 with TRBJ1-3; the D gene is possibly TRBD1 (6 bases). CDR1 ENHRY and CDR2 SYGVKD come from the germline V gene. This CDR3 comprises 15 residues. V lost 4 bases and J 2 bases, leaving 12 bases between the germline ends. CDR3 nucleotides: TGTGCCATCAGTGGCGGCAGGGACACTGGAAACACCATATATTTT. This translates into CAISGGRDTGNTIYF.

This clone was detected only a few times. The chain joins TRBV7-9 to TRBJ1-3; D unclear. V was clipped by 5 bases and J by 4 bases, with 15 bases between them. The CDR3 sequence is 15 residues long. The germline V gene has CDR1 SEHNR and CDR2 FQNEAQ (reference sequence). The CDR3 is CASSPANEQGNTIYF. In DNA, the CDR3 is TGTGCCAGCAGCCCGGCGAACGAACAGGGAAACACCATATATTTT.

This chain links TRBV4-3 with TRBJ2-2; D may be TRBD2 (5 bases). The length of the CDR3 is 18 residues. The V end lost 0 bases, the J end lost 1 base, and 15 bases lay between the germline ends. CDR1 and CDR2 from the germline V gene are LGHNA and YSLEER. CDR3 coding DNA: TGCGCCAGCAGCCAAGATGTAATCGGACTCGTGAACACCGGGGAGCTGTTTTTT. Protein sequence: CASSQDVIGLVNTGELFF.

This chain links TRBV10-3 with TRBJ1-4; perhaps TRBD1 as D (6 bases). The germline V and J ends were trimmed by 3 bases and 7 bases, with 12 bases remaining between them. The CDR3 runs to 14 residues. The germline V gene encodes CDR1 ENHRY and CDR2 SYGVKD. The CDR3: CAISDRDTFEKLFF. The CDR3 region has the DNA TGTGCCATCAGTGACCGGGACACCTTTGAAAAACTGTTTTTT.

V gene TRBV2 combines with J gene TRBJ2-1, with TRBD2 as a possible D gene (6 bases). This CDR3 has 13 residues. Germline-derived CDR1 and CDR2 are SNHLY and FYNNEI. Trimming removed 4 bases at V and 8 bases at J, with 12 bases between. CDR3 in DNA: TGTGCCAGCAGTGCACCCTCGGGAGATGAGCAGTTCTTC. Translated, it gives CASSAPSGDEQFF.

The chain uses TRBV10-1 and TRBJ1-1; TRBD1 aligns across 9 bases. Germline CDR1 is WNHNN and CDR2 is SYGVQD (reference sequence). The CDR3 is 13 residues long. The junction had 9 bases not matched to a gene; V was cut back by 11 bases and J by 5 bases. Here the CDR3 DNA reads TGCGCCTTCCCGGGACAGGGTGTTACTGAAGCTTTCTTT. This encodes CAFPGQGVTEAFF.

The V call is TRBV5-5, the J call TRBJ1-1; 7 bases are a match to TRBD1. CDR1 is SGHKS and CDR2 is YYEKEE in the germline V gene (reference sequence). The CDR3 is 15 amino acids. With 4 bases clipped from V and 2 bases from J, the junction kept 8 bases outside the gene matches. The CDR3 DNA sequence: TGTGCCAGCAGCGGTTACAGGGGAGGAAACACTGAAGCTTTCTTT. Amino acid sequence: CASSGYRGGNTEAFF.

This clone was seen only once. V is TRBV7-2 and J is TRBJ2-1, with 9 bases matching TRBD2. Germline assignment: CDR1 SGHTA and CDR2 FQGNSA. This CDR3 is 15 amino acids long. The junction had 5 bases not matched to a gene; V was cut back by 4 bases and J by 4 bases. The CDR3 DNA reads TGTGCCAGCAGCTGGGCTAGCGGGGAGTACAATGAGCAGTTCTTC. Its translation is CASSWASGEYNEQFF.

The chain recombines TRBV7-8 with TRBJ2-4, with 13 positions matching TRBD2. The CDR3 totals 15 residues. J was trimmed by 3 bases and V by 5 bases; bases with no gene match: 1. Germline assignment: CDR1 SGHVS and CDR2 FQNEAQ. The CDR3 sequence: CASSRTSGGKNIQYF. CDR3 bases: TGTGCCAGCAGCCGGACTAGCGGGGGCAAAAACATTCAGTACTTC.

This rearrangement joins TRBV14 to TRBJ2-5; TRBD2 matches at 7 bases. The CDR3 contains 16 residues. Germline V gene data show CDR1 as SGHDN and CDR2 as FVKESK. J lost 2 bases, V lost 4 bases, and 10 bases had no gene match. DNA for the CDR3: TGTGCCAGCAGCCGGTTCCTGGGGGGGTCTCAAGAGACCCAGTACTTC. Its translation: CASSRFLGGSQETQYF.

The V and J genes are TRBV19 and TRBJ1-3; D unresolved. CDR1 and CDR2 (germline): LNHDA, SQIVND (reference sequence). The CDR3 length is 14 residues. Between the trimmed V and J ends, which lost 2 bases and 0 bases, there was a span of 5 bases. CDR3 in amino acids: CASSISGSGNTIYF. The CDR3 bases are TGTGCCAGTAGTATATCCGGCTCTGGAAACACCATATATTTT. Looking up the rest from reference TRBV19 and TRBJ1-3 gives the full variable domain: DGGITQSPKYLFRKEGQNVTLSCEQNLNHDAMYWYRQDPGQGLRLIYYSQIVNDFQKGDIAEGYSVSREKKESFPLTVTSAQKNPTAFYLCASSISGSGNTIYFGEGSWLTVV.

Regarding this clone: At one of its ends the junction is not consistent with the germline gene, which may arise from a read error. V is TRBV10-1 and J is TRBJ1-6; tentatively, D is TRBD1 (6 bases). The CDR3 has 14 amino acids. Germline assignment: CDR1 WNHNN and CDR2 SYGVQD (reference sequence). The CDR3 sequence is CASSERGGVSPPHF. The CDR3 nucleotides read TGCGCCAGCAGTGAGAGGGGGGGAGTTTCACCCCCCCACTTT.

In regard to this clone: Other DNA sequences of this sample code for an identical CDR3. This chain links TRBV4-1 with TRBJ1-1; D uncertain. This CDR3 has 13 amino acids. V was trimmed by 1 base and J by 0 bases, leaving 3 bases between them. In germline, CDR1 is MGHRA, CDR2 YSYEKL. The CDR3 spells CASSQAVNTEAFF. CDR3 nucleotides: TGCGCCAGCAGCCAAGCGGTGAACACTGAAGCTTTCTTT.

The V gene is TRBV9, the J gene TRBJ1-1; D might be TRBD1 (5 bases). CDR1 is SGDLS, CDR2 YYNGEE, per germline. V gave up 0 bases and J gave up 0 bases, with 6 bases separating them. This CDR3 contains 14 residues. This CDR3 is CASSVDRLNTEAFF. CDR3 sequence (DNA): TGTGCCAGCAGCGTAGACAGGTTGAACACTGAAGCTTTCTTT. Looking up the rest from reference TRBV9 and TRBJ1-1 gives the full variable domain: DSGVTQTPKHLITATGQRVTLRCSPRSGDLSVYWYQQSLDQGLQFLIQYYNGEERAKGNILERFSAQQFPDLHSELNLSSLELGDSALYFCASSVDRLNTEAFFGQGTRLTVV.

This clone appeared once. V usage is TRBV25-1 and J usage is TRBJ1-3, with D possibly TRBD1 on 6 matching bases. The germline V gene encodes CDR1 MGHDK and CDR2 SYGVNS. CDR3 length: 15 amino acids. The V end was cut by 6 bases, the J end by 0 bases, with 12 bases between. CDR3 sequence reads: CASRGGQGSGNTIYF. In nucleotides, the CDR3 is TGTGCCAGCAGGGGGGGGCAGGGCTCTGGAAACACCATATATTTT.

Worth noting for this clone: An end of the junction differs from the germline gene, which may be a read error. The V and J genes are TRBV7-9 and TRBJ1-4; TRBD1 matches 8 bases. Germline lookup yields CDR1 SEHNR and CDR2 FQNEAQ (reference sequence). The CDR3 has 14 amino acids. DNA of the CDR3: TGTTCCAGCGGACTGCAGGGGGCAGGTGAAAAACTGTTTTTT. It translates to CSSGLQGAGEKLFF.

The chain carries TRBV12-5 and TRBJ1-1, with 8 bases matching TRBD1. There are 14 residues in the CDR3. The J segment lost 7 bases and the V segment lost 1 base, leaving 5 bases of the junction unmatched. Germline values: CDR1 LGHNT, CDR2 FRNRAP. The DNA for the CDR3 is TGTGCTAGTGGTTTGGGGACAGGGAAATTTGAAGCTTTCTTT. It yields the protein CASGLGTGKFEAFF.

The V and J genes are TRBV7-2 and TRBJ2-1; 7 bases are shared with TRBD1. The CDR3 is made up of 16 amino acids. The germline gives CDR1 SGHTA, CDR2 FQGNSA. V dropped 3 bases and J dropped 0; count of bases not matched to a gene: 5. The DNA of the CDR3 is TGTGCCAGCAGCTTCACAGGGGCTAGCTCCTACAATGAGCAGTTCTTC. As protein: CASSFTGASSYNEQFF. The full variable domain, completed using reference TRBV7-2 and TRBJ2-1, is GAGVSQSPSNKVTEKGKDVELRCDPISGHTALYWYRQSLGQGLEFLIYFQGNSAPDKSGLPSDRFSAERTGGSVSTLTIQRTQQEDSAVYLCASSFTGASSYNEQFFGPGTRLTVL.

CDR3 nucleotide sequence: TGCAGCGTTTCTCTAAGTGCTAACTATGGCTACACCTTC. The encoded protein is CSVSLSANYGYTF. This chain joins TRBV29-1 and TRBJ1-2; the D is unclear. The V gene lost 5 bases and the J gene lost 0 bases, with 10 bases spanning the gap. CDR1 and CDR2 (germline): SQVTM, ANQGSEA. CDR3 size: 13 residues.

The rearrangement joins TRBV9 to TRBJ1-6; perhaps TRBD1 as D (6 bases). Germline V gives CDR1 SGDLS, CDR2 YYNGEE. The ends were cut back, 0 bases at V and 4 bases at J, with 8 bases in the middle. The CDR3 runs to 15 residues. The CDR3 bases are TGTGCCAGCAGCGTAGCCGACAGGTATAATTCACCCCTCCACTTT. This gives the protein CASSVADRYNSPLHF.

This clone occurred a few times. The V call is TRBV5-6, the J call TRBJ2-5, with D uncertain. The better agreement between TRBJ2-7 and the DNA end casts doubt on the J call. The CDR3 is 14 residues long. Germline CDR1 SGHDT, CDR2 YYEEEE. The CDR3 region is CASSLAARMYEQYF. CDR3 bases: TGTGCCAGCAGCTTGGCCGCCAGGATGTACGAGCAGTACTTC.

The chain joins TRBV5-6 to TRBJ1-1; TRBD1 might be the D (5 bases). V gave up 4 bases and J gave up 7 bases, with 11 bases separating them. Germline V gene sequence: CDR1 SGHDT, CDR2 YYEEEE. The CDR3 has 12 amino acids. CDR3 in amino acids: CASSPRGLEAFF. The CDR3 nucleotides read TGTGCCAGCAGCCCGAGGGGACTTGAAGCTTTCTTT.

The CDR3 bases are TGCAGCGTTTTACCCAAGGACAGGGGGAAAGAGCAGTACTTC. Encoded protein: CSVLPKDRGKEQYF. The chain has TRBV29-1 and TRBJ2-7, with 10 bases identical to TRBD1. The CDR3 has 14 amino acids. V lost 5 bases to trimming and J lost 7 bases; unmatched junction nucleotides: 11. CDR1 and CDR2 (germline): SQVTM, ANQGSEA.

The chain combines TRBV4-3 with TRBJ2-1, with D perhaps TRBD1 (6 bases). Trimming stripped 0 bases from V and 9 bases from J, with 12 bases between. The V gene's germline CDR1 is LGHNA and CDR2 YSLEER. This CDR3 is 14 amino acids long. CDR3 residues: CASSQEWGRGEQFF. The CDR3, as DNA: TGCGCCAGCAGCCAAGAATGGGGCAGGGGTGAGCAGTTCTTC.

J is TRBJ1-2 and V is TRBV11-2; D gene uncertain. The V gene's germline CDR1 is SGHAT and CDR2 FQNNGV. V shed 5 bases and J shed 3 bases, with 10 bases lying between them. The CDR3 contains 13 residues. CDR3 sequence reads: CASSRGSYYGYTF. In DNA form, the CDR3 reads TGTGCCAGCAGCCGTGGGAGCTACTATGGCTACACCTTC.

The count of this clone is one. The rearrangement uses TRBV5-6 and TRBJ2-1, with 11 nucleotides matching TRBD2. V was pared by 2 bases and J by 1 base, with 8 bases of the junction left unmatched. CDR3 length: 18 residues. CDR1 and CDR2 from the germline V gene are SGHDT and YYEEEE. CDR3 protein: CASSLYSGGARSYNEQFF. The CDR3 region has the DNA TGTGCCAGCAGCTTATATAGCGGGGGGGCCAGATCCTACAATGAGCAGTTCTTC.